This is a list of T cell receptor beta chains from one sample in a study of cytomegalovirus exposure and HLA in healthy donors. TCRdb's copy holds only in-frame clones and misses some; the assay was immunoSEQ multiplex PCR. This sample's clone table lists some 200,000 clones. The sequenced sample consisted of PBMCs. These receptors were obtained from a girl aged 2 to 9 in good health and CMV-seropositive. Both conserved end residues are part of each CDR3. A D gene is named only where the DNA matches it firmly.

>TRBV27|19|TRBD2|TRBJ2-7
TGTGCCAGCAGTTTATCGATAACAGGGACTAGCGGGAGTAGTTACGAGCAGTACTTC
CASSLSITGTSGSSYEQYF
>TRBV7-2|14|TRBD2|TRBJ2-7
TGTGCCAGCAGCCTCCCATCTAGCGGGAGAGGGCAGTACTTC
CASSLPSSGRGQYF
>TRBV4-1|17|TRBD2|TRBJ2-2
TGCGCCAGCAGCCAAGGACGCGGCGGGAGGGCGGCCGGGGAGCTGTTTTTT
CASSQGRGGRAAGELFF
>TRBV7-8|15|-|TRBJ1-1
TGTGCCAGCGGACACCGGCCTAAAGAGAACGCTGAGGCTTTCTTT
CASGHRPKENAEAFF
>TRBV7-2|15|TRBD2|TRBJ2-7
TGTGCCAGCAGCCCCAATCTAGCGGGAGGCTACGAGCAGTACTTC
CASSPNLAGGYEQYF
>TRBV18|15|TRBD2|TRBJ2-3
TGTGCCAGCTCACCTGGGACTAGCGGCACAGATACGCAGTATTTT
CASSPGTSGTDTQYF
>TRBV13|15|-|TRBJ1-1
TGTGCCAGCAGCACCCGCCTAGGAAGGTTATCTGAAGCTTTCTTT
CASSTRLGRLSEAFF
>TRBV27|14|TRBD2|TRBJ2-1
TGTGCCAGCACGACTAGCGGGAACTACAATGAGCAGTTCTTC
CASTTSGNYNEQFF
>TRBV6-1|15|TRBD1|TRBJ2-5
TGTGCCAGCAGTTGGGCAGGGGGTCTTCGTGAGACCCAGTACTTC
CASSWAGGLRETQYF
>TRBV7-9|13|-|TRBJ2-1
TGTGCCAGCAGCCGGGGGGCAGCGGAGGAGCAGTTCTTC
CASSRGAAEEQFF
>TRBV7-6|14|-|TRBJ2-2
TGTGCCAGCAGCTTATTTGTGTTAGCCGGGGAGCTGTTTTTT
CASSLFVLAGELFF
>TRBV10-3|17|TRBD1|TRBJ2-1
TGTGCCATCAGTGAGTCGACGTTGGGACAGACGCCCAATGAGCAGTTCTTC
CAISESTLGQTPNEQFF
>TRBV10-2|16|-|TRBJ1-1
TGCGCCAGCGGGGACCTAAACCAGAGGGAGGACACTGAAGCTTTCTTT
CASGDLNQREDTEAFF
>TRBV1|15|-|TRBJ2-5
TGCACCAGCAGCCTAGAAGCGGGCCTACGGAAGACCCAGTACTTC
CTSSLEAGLRKTQYF
>TRBV18|15|TRBD1|TRBJ1-5
TGTGCCAGCTCACCTCTTTCGGACAGGGAATGGCCCCAGCATTTT
CASSPLSDREWPQHF
>TRBV15|18|-|TRBJ2-1
TGTGCCACCAGCAGAGGATCCCTTAGCATCCGGGTCTACAATGAGCAGTTCTTC
CATSRGSLSIRVYNEQFF
>TRBV7-8|15|-|TRBJ2-1
TGTGCCAGCAGCTTCTATCTAGCTAAGGACAATGAGCAGTTCTTC
CASSFYLAKDNEQFF
>TRBV6-5|16|-|TRBJ1-2
TGTGCCAGCAGTTACTTACAGGGACCGGCTAACTATGGCTACACCTTC
CASSYLQGPANYGYTF
>TRBV6-1|18|TRBD1|TRBJ2-2
TGTGCCAGCAGTGACCCGGGACAGGGGCGTCGAAACACCGGGGAGCTGTTTTTT
CASSDPGQGRRNTGELFF
>TRBV28|12|TRBD1|TRBJ2-7
TGTGCCAGCAGGGACAGGGCCTACGAGCAGTACTTC
CASRDRAYEQYF
>TRBV6-1|15|-|TRBJ2-6
TGTGCCAGCAGTCACAGGAGATCTGGGGCCAACGTCCTGACTTTC
CASSHRRSGANVLTF
>TRBV5-6|14|-|TRBJ1-1
TGTGCCAGCACCCACTTCGGGAACCGAATTGAAGCTTTCTTT
CASTHFGNRIEAFF
>TRBV6-1|13|-|TRBJ2-1
TGTGCCAGCAGTGCAGAGGACCCCCAGGGGTGGTTCTTC
CASSAEDPQGWFF
>TRBV6-5|14|TRBD2|TRBJ2-7
TGTGCCAGCAGCTTGGGACTAGCGGGAGACGAGCAGTACTTC
CASSLGLAGDEQYF
>TRBV7-6|16|TRBD2|TRBJ2-7
TGTGCCAGCAGCCCAAAGGGACTAGCGGATTCCTACGAGCAGTACTTC
CASSPKGLADSYEQYF
>TRBV28|14|-|TRBJ2-1
TGTGCCAGCAGTTTACAGGTGTCCTACAATGAGCAGTTCTTC
CASSLQVSYNEQFF
>TRBV28|16|TRBD1|TRBJ2-1
TGTGCCAGCAGTATCGGGACAGGGGGCGTCTACAATGAGCAGTTCTTC
CASSIGTGGVYNEQFF
>TRBV19|16|TRBD2|TRBJ2-3
TGTGCCAGTAGTACTCGACTAGCGGGAGACACAGATACGCAGTATTTT
CASSTRLAGDTDTQYF
>TRBV6-1|15|TRBD1|TRBJ1-4
TGTGCCAGCAGCCAGAGGGACAGGGTTGGTGGAAAACTGTTTTTT
CASSQRDRVGGKLFF
>TRBV10-1|12|-|TRBJ2-7
TGCGCCAGCAGTGAGACAGGCTACGAGCAGTACTTC
CASSETGYEQYF
>TRBV30|17|TRBD2|TRBJ2-1
TGTGCCTGGAGTGTACTGTGGACTAGCGGGTTAAACAATGAGCAGTTCTTC
CAWSVLWTSGLNNEQFF
>TRBV7-2|16|TRBD2|TRBJ2-2
TGTGCCAGCAGCCCTACTAGCGGGAGGGCTGTAGGGGAGCTGTTTTTT
CASSPTSGRAVGELFF
>TRBV11-2|14|TRBD1|TRBJ2-1
TGTGCCAGCAGCTTAGCCACAGGGGTCAATGAGCAGTTCTTC
CASSLATGVNEQFF
>TRBV5-4|10|TRBD1|TRBJ1-1
TGTGCCAGCGGACAGGAAATTGCTTTCTTT
CASGQEIAFF
>TRBV29-1|14|-|TRBJ2-1
TGCAGCGTTTTTCCGGGACTCGCTAACAATGAGCAGTTCTTC
CSVFPGLANNEQFF
>TRBV6-5|14|TRBD1|TRBJ2-7
TGTGCCAGCAGTTACGCGGACAGGGAAGGCGAGCAGTACTTC
CASSYADREGEQYF
>TRBV5-1|16|-|TRBJ2-3
TGCGCCAGCAGCTTGAGCAGCGGAAAGTATGCAGATACGCAGTATTTT
CASSLSSGKYADTQYF
>TRBV20-1|11|-|TRBJ1-3
TGCAGTGCTGCCCAGGGAAACACCATATATTTT
CSAAQGNTIYF
>TRBV5-1|11|-|TRBJ2-1
TGCGCCAGCAGGACAGGTAATGAGCAGTTCTTC
CASRTGNEQFF
>TRBV28|13|-|TRBJ2-3
TGTGCCAGCAGCACCCCCGGTCGGGATACGCAGTATTTT
CASSTPGRDTQYF
>TRBV5-1|14|-|TRBJ2-2
TGCGCCAGCAGCTTGGTTATCTCCACCGGGGAGCTGTTTTTT
CASSLVISTGELFF
>TRBV18|16|TRBD2|TRBJ2-1
TGTGCCAGCTCCCCGCCCGGCACTAGCGGATACAATGAGCAGTTCTTC
CASSPPGTSGYNEQFF
>TRBV19|13|TRBD1|TRBJ1-4
TGTGCCAGTAGGACAGGGGTAGAGGGAAAACTGTTTTTT
CASRTGVEGKLFF
>TRBV5-1|15|-|TRBJ2-3
TGCGCCAGCAGCCCTCATACTCTGAGCACAGATACGCAGTATTTT
CASSPHTLSTDTQYF
>TRBV10-2|18|-|TRBJ2-7
TGCGCCAGCAGTGAGTCCCAGCCGAGACTAGGGAGGCCCTACGAGCAGTACTTC
CASSESQPRLGRPYEQYF
>TRBV5-1|16|-|TRBJ2-7
TGCGCCAGCAGCTCACCACCGGGACAATTAACCTACGAGCAGTACTTC
CASSSPPGQLTYEQYF
>TRBV7-9|17|TRBD1|TRBJ2-1
TGTGCCAGCAGCTTAATTAGCGAGACAGGGGTGAAGAATGAGCAGTTCTTC
CASSLISETGVKNEQFF
>TRBV20-1|11|-|TRBJ2-1
TGCAGTGCTCCCTTAGTAAGCGAGCAGTTCTTC
CSAPLVSEQFF
>TRBV5-1|16|TRBD2|TRBJ2-3
TGCGCCAGCAGCTCCACTCGGGGGGATGGAGGAGATACGCAGTATTTT
CASSSTRGDGGDTQYF
>TRBV11-2|16|TRBD2|TRBJ2-7
TGTGCCAGCAGCTGGACGGGAGGGCCTGCGGGCTACGAGCAGTACTTC
CASSWTGGPAGYEQYF
>TRBV28|13|-|TRBJ2-7
TGTGCCAGTGGACAGACCTACCCGCTTGAGCAGTACTTC
CASGQTYPLEQYF
>TRBV2|15|TRBD1|TRBJ2-5
TGTGCCAGCAGCCCCCGGACAGGGGGCCAGGAGACCCAGTACTTC
CASSPRTGGQETQYF
>TRBV18|17|-|TRBJ1-4
TGTGCCAGCTCACCTAGCGACGGGCTGGGCCGTAATGAAAAACTGTTTTTT
CASSPSDGLGRNEKLFF
>TRBV28|12|-|TRBJ1-5
TGTGCCAGCGGGAGACTGGACGGGCCCCAGCATTTT
CASGRLDGPQHF
>TRBV2|14|TRBD2|TRBJ2-7
TGTGCCAGCGGTACCTTCAGCGGGAGAGGCGAGCAGTACTTC
CASGTFSGRGEQYF
>TRBV2|11|-|TRBJ2-7
TGTGCCAGCAGTCTAACCTACGAGCAGTACTTC
CASSLTYEQYF
>TRBV19|14|-|TRBJ1-4
TGTGCCAGTACCAACGACAGGATCGACGAAAAACTGTTTTTT
CASTNDRIDEKLFF
>TRBV10-3|14|TRBD2|TRBJ2-1
TGTGCCATCGCCGGGCCGGGGGGAGCGGATGAGCAGTTCTTC
CAIAGPGGADEQFF
>TRBV5-1|14|-|TRBJ2-3
TGCGCCAGCAGTACAGTCATCGGCACAGATACGCAGTATTTT
CASSTVIGTDTQYF